Following are 14 T cell receptor beta chains from one sample sequenced in a study of cytomegalovirus exposure and HLA in healthy donors. Primers: 60 Vbeta forward and 13 Jbeta reverse. Repertoires were generated with immunoSEQ multiplex PCR, while TCRdb's copy carries only in-frame clones and drops some. The table records about 150,000 clones, approximately 81% of them present only once. Sequencing used PBMCs. The receptors were gathered from a woman aged 18-29 years in good health and CMV-seronegative.

The V gene is TRBV18, the J gene TRBJ2-7; 8 bases align to TRBD2. Germline loops: CDR1 KGHSH, CDR2 LQKENI. Germline trimming cut 3 bases from V and 4 bases from J; bases unmatched to any gene: 5. CDR3 length equals 14 residues. The CDR3 reads CASSPGLVGYEQYF. CDR3 nucleotide sequence: TGTGCCAGCTCACCGGGACTAGTAGGATACGAGCAGTACTTC.

Only one count was recorded for this clone. This chain links TRBV7-2 with TRBJ2-2; D not resolved. With 0 bases removed from V and 7 bases from J, the gap between germline ends came to 9 bases. The CDR3 length is 14 residues. Germline CDR1 reads SGHTA; CDR2 reads FQGNSA. CDR3 protein: CASSLAAPFGELFF. CDR3 DNA sequence: TGTGCCAGCAGCTTAGCGGCACCGTTCGGGGAGCTGTTTTTT. Combining the CDR3 with reference TRBV7-2 and TRBJ2-2 gives the whole variable domain GAGVSQSPSNKVTEKGKDVELRCDPISGHTALYWYRQSLGQGLEFLIYFQGNSAPDKSGLPSDRFSAERTGGSVSTLTIQRTQQEDSAVYLCASSLAAPFGELFFGEGSRLTVL.

The CDR3 loop is CASSSHPPGLSYGYTF. The CDR3 region has the DNA TGTGCCAGCAGTTCCCATCCACCAGGGCTAAGTTATGGCTACACCTTC. V is TRBV28 and J is TRBJ1-2; a weak D match, TRBD1 (5 bases). V lost 4 bases and J 5 bases, leaving 20 bases between the germline ends. CDR3 length: 16 residues. CDR1 is MDHEN, CDR2 SYDVKM, per germline.

This clone showed up just a few times. The J gene is TRBJ1-1, the V gene TRBV5-1; 7 bases match TRBD1. CDR1 is SGHRS and CDR2 is YFSETQ in the germline V gene. This CDR3 spans 18 amino acids. Germline trimming cut 0 bases from V and 0 bases from J; bases unmatched to any gene: 11. DNA for the CDR3: TGCGCCAGCAGCTTGGATGCATGGGGACAGAAGGTGAACACTGAAGCTTTCTTT. It specifies CASSLDAWGQKVNTEAFF.

The chain employs TRBV28 and TRBJ2-7, with TRBD1 identical over 9 bases. Trimming removed 5 bases from V and 4 bases from J; junction bases left unmatched: 15. CDR3 length equals 17 residues. CDR1 is MDHEN and CDR2 is SYDVKM in the germline V gene. The CDR3 region is CASSLETGGYSSYEQYF. The CDR3 nucleotides are TGTGCCAGCAGTCTTGAAACAGGGGGCTATTCGTCGTACGAGCAGTACTTC.

DNA for the CDR3: TGTGCCAGTAGTACTCCGGACAGGAGTCAGGATGAAAAACTGTTTTTT. It specifies CASSTPDRSQDEKLFF. The rearrangement links TRBV19 to TRBJ1-4, with 7 nucleotides matching TRBD1. The germline V gene has CDR1 LNHDA and CDR2 SQIVND (reference sequence). The CDR3 extends over 16 amino acids. J gave up 6 bases and V 4 bases, and 11 bases lay outside the gene matches. Full variable domain (outside the CDR3, taken from reference TRBV19 and TRBJ1-4): DGGITQSPKYLFRKEGQNVTLSCEQNLNHDAMYWYRQDPGQGLRLIYYSQIVNDFQKGDIAEGYSVSREKKESFPLTVTSAQKNPTAFYLCASSTPDRSQDEKLFFGSGTQLSVL.

This chain joins TRBV19 and TRBJ2-3, with 7 bases matching TRBD2. V shed 6 bases and J 8 bases; nucleotides not matched to a gene: 11. The CDR3 consists of 14 residues. The germline gives CDR1 LNHDA, CDR2 SQIVND (reference sequence). The CDR3 DNA follows: TGTGCCAGTAGCACCCCTGGACTAGATGGTACGCAGTATTTT. It yields the protein CASSTPGLDGTQYF.

The chain couples TRBV7-9 to TRBJ1-5, with TRBD1 matching over 7 bases. V shed 4 bases and J 2 bases; nucleotides not matched to a gene: 8. This CDR3 is built from 16 residues. From germline, CDR1 is SEHNR and CDR2 FQNEAQ (reference sequence). For the CDR3, the DNA is TGTGCCAGCAGCTCCCACAAGGGGGCGGGCAATCAGCCCCAGCATTTT. This codes for CASSSHKGAGNQPQHF.

This sequence joins TRBV29-1 and TRBJ1-3; possible D gene TRBD1, 6 bases. This CDR3 has 13 amino acids. V was cut by 7 bases and J by 2 bases, with 12 bases left in between. Germline loops: CDR1 SQVTM, CDR2 ANQGSEA. The CDR3 DNA is TGCAGCGCCCGGGGGGCAACTGGAAACACCATATATTTT. This encodes CSARGATGNTIYF.

The V gene is TRBV4-2, the J gene TRBJ1-4; D not resolved. The V gene's germline CDR1 is LGHNA and CDR2 YNFKEQ. The CDR3 spans 15 residues. Trimming removed 4 bases from V and 1 base from J, with 10 bases in between. Here the CDR3 reads CASSPAQKTNEKLFF. CDR3 sequence (DNA): TGTGCCAGCAGCCCTGCACAAAAAACTAATGAAAAACTGTTTTTT.

This clone was seen just once. The V call is TRBV9, the J call TRBJ1-5, with D hard to call. Germline V gene data show CDR1 as SGDLS and CDR2 as YYNGEE. This CDR3 spans 14 amino acids. Trimming took off 3 bases at V and 2 bases at J, with 9 bases between the two ends. CDR3 sequence reads: CASSASRGNQPQHF. In DNA form, the CDR3 reads TGTGCCAGCAGCGCGTCCCGGGGCAATCAGCCCCAGCATTTT.

The genes are TRBV5-1 and TRBJ2-5; TRBD1 matches 7 bases. With V trimmed by 3 bases and J by 0 bases, 2 bases remained unmatched. Germline V gene data show CDR1 as SGHRS and CDR2 as YFSETQ. CDR3 length: 14 amino acids. CDR3 protein: CASSYRGNQETQYF. The CDR3 nucleotides are TGCGCCAGCAGCTACAGGGGAAACCAAGAGACCCAGTACTTC.

V usage is TRBV19 and J usage is TRBJ2-2; 9 nucleotides align to TRBD1. This CDR3 region has 15 residues. The germline CDR1 and CDR2 sequences are LNHDA and SQIVND (reference sequence). Unmatched junction bases numbered 6, after V lost 6 bases and J lost 4 bases. The CDR3 coding sequence is TGTGCCAGTAGCCAACAGGGGGCTGTCACCGGGGAGCTGTTTTTT. Amino acids: CASSQQGAVTGELFF.

This chain links TRBV18 with TRBJ1-3; D gene unclear. Germline loops: CDR1 KGHSH, CDR2 LQKENI. Deletions cut 3 bases from V and 0 bases from J, with 6 bases between. The CDR3 spans 14 residues. DNA for the CDR3: TGTGCCAGCTCACCCGAGGGCTCTGGAAACACCATATATTTT. The encoded protein is CASSPEGSGNTIYF.